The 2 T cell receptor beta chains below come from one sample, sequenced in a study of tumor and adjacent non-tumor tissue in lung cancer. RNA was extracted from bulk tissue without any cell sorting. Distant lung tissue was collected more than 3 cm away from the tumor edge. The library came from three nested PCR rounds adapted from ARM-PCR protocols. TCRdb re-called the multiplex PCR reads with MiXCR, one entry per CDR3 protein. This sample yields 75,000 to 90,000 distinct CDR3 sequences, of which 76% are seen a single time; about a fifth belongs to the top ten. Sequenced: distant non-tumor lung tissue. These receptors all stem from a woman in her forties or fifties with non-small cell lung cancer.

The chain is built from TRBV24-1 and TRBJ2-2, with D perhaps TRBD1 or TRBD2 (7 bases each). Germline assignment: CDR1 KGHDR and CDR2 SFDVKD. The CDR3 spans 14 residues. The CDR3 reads CVIAQGRGTGKLFF. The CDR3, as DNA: TGTGTCATCGCACAGGGGAGGGGCACCGGGAAACTGTTTTTT.

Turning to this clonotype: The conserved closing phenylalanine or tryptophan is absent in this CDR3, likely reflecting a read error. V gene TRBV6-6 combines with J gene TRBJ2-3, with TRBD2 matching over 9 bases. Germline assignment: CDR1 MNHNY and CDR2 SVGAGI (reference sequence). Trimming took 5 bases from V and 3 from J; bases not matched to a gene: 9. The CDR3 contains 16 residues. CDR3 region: CASSLTSGSMTDTQYS. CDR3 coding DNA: TGTGCCAGCAGTCTGACTAGCGGTAGTATGACAGATACGCAGTATTCT.